This T cell receptor beta chain was profiled in a study of blood T cell repertoires in COVID-19 (dated by TCRdb to the early 2020s). Regarding the complete study: The collaborator samples originated in the United States, Italy and Spain and spanned the acute and convalescent phases of COVID-19. HLA class I and class II types, where available, came from metadata supplied by the sample provider rather than from assay-based typing. The sample metadata nearly always contained a de-identified subject ID, COVID-19 status, age in years and sex. The repertoires were released in a freely available public database meant as a resource for research on the immune response to SARS-CoV-2. Samples came from the ongoing ImmuneRACE study (first 160 participants) plus 1,254 subjects from 6 global collaborators. The material from the prospective study consisted of cDNA or gDNA derived from T cells, B-cell-depleted T cells, or PBMCs. The dataset comprised deeply sampled blood TCRbeta repertoires from subjects exposed to, actively infected with, or recovered from COVID-19. Broad study findings and their caveats: How much clinical and demographic metadata was included differed by source and by participant, and the metadata was provided uncurated.

From the germline V gene (reference sequence), CDR1 is LGHDT and CDR2 is YNNKEL. The cysteine opens and the phenylalanine closes a CDR3 of 15 amino acids. Only CDR3 DNA is held: 45 bases, read in frame from base 1. Trimming accounts for 3 bases at V and 4 bases at J, while the number of junction bases matched to no gene is 4. TCRbeta CDR3 regions were amplified from genomic DNA by means of the immunoSEQ Assay, a bias-controlled multiplex PCR. The original methods were these. Within the assay, amplification of reference gene primers was used to estimate how many nucleated cells each sample contained. Sequence reads were collapsed and filtered to measure the absolute abundance of every unique TCRbeta CDR3 rearrangement. For each sample, productive Simpson clonality was calculated as the square root of Simpson's diversity index across productive rearrangements. The immuneACCESS repertoire file appears here via TCRdb, limited to in-frame rearrangements. These files lack a portion of the clones; in checked studies, under half of the deficit traces to unresolved V genes, and the cause of the others is not known. D and trimming were read from the DNA, whereas the V and J calls and clone size are those reported in that table. Across this sample there are roughly 26,000 clones, with around 66% seen only once. The ten largest clones capture 6% to 8% of the sample.

The collaborating institutions used their own protocols to collect whole blood in K2EDTA tubes. Collaborator samples were shipped for TCRbeta analysis as frozen whole blood, isolated PBMCs, or DNA extracted from either sample type. Details on this clone: What antigen it recognizes has not been identified. Base qualities are not recorded, but no much larger clone differs from it by a single base.

Sequenced material: peripheral blood. The V and J genes are TRBV3-1 (or the pseudogene TRBV3-2) and TRBJ2-7; TRBD2 lines up with 12 middle nucleotides. The TCR comes from a man aged 55 to 70 with active or convalescent COVID-19. The CDR3 here reads CASSHGLAGRYEQYF. In nucleotide form, the sequence is TGTGCCAGCAGCCACGGACTAGCGGGACGATACGAGCAGTACTTC.